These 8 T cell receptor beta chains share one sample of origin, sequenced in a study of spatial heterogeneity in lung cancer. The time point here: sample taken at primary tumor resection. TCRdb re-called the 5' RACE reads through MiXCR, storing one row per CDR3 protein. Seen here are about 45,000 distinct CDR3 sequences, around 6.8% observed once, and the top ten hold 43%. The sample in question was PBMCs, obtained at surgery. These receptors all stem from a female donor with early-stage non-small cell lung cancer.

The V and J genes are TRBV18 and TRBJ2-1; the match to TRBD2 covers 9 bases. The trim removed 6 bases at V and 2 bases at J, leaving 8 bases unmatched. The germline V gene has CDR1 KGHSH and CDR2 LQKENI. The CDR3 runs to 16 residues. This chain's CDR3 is CASSRALAGTYNEQFF. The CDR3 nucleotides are TGTGCCAGCTCTCGTGCCCTAGCGGGGACCTACAATGAGCAGTTCTTC.

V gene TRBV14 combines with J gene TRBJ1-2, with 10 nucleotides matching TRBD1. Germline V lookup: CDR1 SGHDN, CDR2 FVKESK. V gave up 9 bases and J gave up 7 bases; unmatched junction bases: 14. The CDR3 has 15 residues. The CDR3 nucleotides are TGTGCCAGACTGATAGGGACAGGGGATTCCCGTGGCTACACCTTC. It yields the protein CARLIGTGDSRGYTF.

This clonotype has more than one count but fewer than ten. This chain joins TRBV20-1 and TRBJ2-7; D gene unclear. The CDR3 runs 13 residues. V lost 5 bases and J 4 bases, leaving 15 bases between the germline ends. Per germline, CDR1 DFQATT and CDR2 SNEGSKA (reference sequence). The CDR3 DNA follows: TGCAGTGCTCGGTCCGGAAAGATGTACGAGCAGTACTTC. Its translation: CSARSGKMYEQYF.

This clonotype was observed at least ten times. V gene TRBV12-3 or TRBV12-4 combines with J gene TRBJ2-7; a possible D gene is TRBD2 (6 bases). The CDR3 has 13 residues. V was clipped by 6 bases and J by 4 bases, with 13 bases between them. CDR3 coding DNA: TGTGCCAGCAGGCGCACGGGGGTATACGAGCAGTACTTC. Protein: CASRRTGVYEQYF.

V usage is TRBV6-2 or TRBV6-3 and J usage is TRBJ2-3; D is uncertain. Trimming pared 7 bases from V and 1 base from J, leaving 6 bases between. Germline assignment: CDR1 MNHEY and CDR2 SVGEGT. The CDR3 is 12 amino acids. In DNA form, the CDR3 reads TGTGCCAGCACTAAGCGCACAGATACGCAGTATTTT. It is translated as CASTKRTDTQYF.

The CDR3 DNA sequence: TGTGCCAGCAGGCCGATCGAGGCAGGGGGTTCACCCCTCCACTTT. Translation gives CASRPIEAGGSPLHF. The chain links TRBV6-5 to TRBJ1-6; 7 positions match TRBD1. The V and J ends lost 6 bases and 9 bases, in that order; junction bases with no gene match: 11. Germline assignment: CDR1 MNHEY and CDR2 SVGAGI. The CDR3 is made up of 15 amino acids.

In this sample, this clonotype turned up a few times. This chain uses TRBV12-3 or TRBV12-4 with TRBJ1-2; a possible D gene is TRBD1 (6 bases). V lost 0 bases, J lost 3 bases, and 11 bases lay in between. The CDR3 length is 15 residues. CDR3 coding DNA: TGTGCCAGCAGTTTAGCGGTGACAGGCTACTATGGCTACACCTTC. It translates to CASSLAVTGYYGYTF.

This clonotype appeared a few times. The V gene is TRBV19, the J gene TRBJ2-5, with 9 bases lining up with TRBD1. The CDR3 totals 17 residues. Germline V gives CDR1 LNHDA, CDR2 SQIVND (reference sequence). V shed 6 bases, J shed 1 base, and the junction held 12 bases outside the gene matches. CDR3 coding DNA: TGTGCCAGTAGCCGCTGGGGGGGACAGGGAGTCCAAGAGACCCAGTACTTC. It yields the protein CASSRWGGQGVQETQYF.